This T cell receptor beta chain originates from a study of blood T cell repertoires in COVID-19 (TCRdb year 2020). At the level of the whole study: The collaborator samples originated in the United States, Italy and Spain and spanned the acute and convalescent phases of COVID-19. The samples were drawn from the first 160 participants of the ongoing ImmuneRACE study and from 950 to 1,500 subjects provided by 6 global collaborators. Deeply sampled blood TCRbeta repertoires from subjects exposed to, actively infected with, or recovered from COVID-19 were included in the dataset. The prospective study material was composed of cDNA or gDNA derived from T cells, B-cell-depleted T cells, or PBMCs. HLA class I and class II types, where available, came from metadata supplied by the sample provider rather than from assay-based typing. Nearly every sample came with metadata listing a de-identified subject ID, COVID-19 status, age in years and sex. A freely available public database, intended as a resource for researchers studying the immune response to SARS-CoV-2, is where the repertoires were released.

Results the study describes overall, beyond this receptor: Clinical and demographic metadata were provided uncurated, with the amount varying by source and participant.

CDR3 length: 16 amino acids, cysteine to phenylalanine. Only the CDR3 DNA is retained, 48 bases long and in frame from the first base. V has 4 bases trimmed and J has 1 base trimmed; junction bases matching no gene number 5. From a lookup of the germline V gene (reference sequence), CDR1 and CDR2 are PRHDT and FYEKMQ. The immunoSEQ Assay, a bias-controlled multiplex PCR, was used to amplify TCRbeta CDR3 regions from genomic DNA. In the source study's methods: The number of nucleated cells in each sample was estimated from the amplification of reference gene primers within the assay. To quantify the absolute abundance of each unique TCRbeta CDR3 rearrangement, sequence reads were collapsed and filtered. For each sample, productive Simpson clonality was calculated as the square root of Simpson's diversity index over productive rearrangements. TCRdb stores this immuneACCESS table with in-frame sequences only. Part of the clones is absent; in the studies checked, under half of the shortfall reflects unresolved V genes, and no reason is known for the rest. Clonal size and the V and J genes are those of that table, whereas D and trimming came from the DNA. The sample data list 98,000 or so clones, and 90% to 95% of these were observed just once. The ten most abundant clones make up 6% of the sample.

On this clone: Which antigen it targets is not known. The record has no base qualities; no much larger clone is one base away.

The collaborating institutions used their own protocols to collect whole blood in K2EDTA tubes. For TCRbeta analysis, collaborators shipped samples as frozen whole blood, isolated PBMCs, or DNA extracted from either of those sample types. The receptor's source is a human donor in a cohort sampled during active COVID-19. Sequencing used peripheral blood. The chain was built from TRBV13 and TRBJ2-1, with 9 central nucleotides matching TRBD1. Here the CDR3 is given as CASSWGQGSSYNEQFF. The DNA is as follows: TGTGCCAGCAGCTGGGGACAGGGTAGTTCCTACAATGAGCAGTTCTTC.